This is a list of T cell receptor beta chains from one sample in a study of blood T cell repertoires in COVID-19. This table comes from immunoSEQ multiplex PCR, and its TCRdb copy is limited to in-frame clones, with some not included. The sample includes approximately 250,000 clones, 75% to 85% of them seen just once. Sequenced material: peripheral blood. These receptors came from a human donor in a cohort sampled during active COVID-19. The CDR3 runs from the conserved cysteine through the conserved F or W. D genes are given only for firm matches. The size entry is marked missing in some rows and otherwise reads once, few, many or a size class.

TGTGCCAGCAGCCAAGATCGCGTTACTGAGCAGTTCTTC	CASSQDRVTEQFF	TRBV4-2	TRBJ2-1	.	.
TGCAGCGTCGAGACAGCCCAAGAGACCCAGTACTTC	CSVETAQETQYF	TRBV29-1	TRBJ2-5	.	.
TGCGCCAGCAGCCAAGGTTACAGCGCGGGGGCAGATACGCAGTATTTT	CASSQGYSAGADTQYF	TRBV4-1	TRBJ2-3	TRBD2	.
TGCGCCAGCAGCTTGGGACGGGCAACTAATGAAAAACTGTTTTTT	CASSLGRATNEKLFF	TRBV5-1	TRBJ1-4	.	.
TGTGCCAGCAGCGTAGATTCGGGACTAGCGGGGGCAGATACGCAGTATTTT	CASSVDSGLAGADTQYF	TRBV9	TRBJ2-3	TRBD2	.
TGTGCCAGCAGTGAAGGCGGGCGGCAAGCTAACTATGGCTACACCTTC	CASSEGGRQANYGYTF	TRBV6-1	TRBJ1-2	.	.
TGTGCCAGCGCAACAGGGGGCGGGAGCTATGGCTACACCTTC	CASATGGGSYGYTF	TRBV28	TRBJ1-2	TRBD1	.
TGTGCCAGCCTAGCCCAGGGACAGCTCTATGGCTACACCTTC	CASLAQGQLYGYTF	TRBV6-5	TRBJ1-2	TRBD1	.
TGTGCCAGCAGTTACCCGGGACTAGCGGGGTCCTACGAGCAGTACTTC	CASSYPGLAGSYEQYF	TRBV6-5	TRBJ2-7	TRBD2	.
TGTGCCAGCAGTGGCCCTTTGGCGGGAATCACGGGTACGCAGTATTTT	CASSGPLAGITGTQYF	TRBV6-1	TRBJ2-3	.	.
TGTGCCAGCAGTTTAGCAGGGAATTTGGGCATTCAGTACTTC	CASSLAGNLGIQYF	TRBV27	TRBJ2-4	.	few
TGTGCCAGCAGCTTGGGAAGTGGGGGCGGCTCCTATAATTCACCCCTCCACTTT	CASSLGSGGGSYNSPLHF	TRBV5-5	TRBJ1-6	.	.
TGTGCCAGCAGCTTCGGAGAGGGGGCTACACGGCCCCAGCATTTT	CASSFGEGATRPQHF	TRBV7-9	TRBJ1-5	TRBD1	.